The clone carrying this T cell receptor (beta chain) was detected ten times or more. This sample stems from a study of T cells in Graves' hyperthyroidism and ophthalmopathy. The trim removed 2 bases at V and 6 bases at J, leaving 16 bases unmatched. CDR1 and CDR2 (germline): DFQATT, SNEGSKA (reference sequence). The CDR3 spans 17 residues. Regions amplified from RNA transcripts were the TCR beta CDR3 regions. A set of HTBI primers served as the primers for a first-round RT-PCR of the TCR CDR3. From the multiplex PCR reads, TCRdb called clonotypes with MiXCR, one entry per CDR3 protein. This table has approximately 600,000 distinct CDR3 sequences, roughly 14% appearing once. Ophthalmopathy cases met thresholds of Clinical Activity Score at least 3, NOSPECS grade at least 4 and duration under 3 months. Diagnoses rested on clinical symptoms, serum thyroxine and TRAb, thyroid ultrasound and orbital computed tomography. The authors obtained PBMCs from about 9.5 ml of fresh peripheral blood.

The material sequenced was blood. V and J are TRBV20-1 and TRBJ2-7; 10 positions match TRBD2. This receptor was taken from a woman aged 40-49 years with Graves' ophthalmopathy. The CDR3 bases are TGCAGTGCTAGAAAACTAGCGGGAAGGGATGTCCTAGGCGAGCAGTACTTC. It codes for CSARKLAGRDVLGEQYF.